This T cell receptor beta chain was recorded in a study of cytomegalovirus exposure and HLA in healthy donors. For the study at large: Assignment to the Caucasian-associated ancestry cluster applied to around four fifths of the approximately 400 genotyped donors.

Donors consisted of healthy bone marrow donors. Though probably carrying unrecorded immune exposures, donors were nominally healthy at sampling. The germline V and J ends were trimmed by 3 bases and 1 base, with 9 bases remaining between them. The CDR3 length is 14 residues. In germline, CDR1 is LNHDA, CDR2 SQIVND (reference sequence). The PCR ran on 60 Vbeta and 13 Jbeta primers. TCRdb's copy holds only in-frame clones and misses some; the assay was immunoSEQ multiplex PCR. The sample gives over 200,000 clones, over 65% of which show up once; over 1% is in the top ten. Study-level results: Researchers reportedly found TCR beta sequences accurately predicted most subjects' HLA-A and HLA-B alleles.

The sample holds one count of this clone. No antigen is known for it. Sequencing was carried out using PBMCs. The origin of this receptor is a human donor in good health. The J gene is TRBJ2-5, the V gene TRBV19, with TRBD1 as a possible D gene (6 bases). The CDR3 nucleotides are TGTGCCAGTAGTATTACAGGGTCCCAAGAGACCCAGTACTTC. As protein: CASSITGSQETQYF.